This T cell receptor (beta chain) emerged from a study of blood T cells in healthy people across ages. On this clonotype: Its antigen remains unknown.

Every sample yielded at least 6.5 million isolated PBMCs. The germline V gene encodes CDR1 SGHTA and CDR2 FQGNSA. V dropped 6 bases and J dropped 3; count of bases not matched to a gene: 6. The CDR3 covers 16 residues. General study points: The unsorted PBMCs prevented any conclusive comparison of naive versus antigen-experienced cells. Changes in expanded clonotypes were possibly confounded, as the CMV status of donors was unknown.

The authors ran a second PCR of about 7 to 11 cycles using a sample-barcoded 5' primer and a J-beta primer mix. TCRdb processed the 5' RACE reads anew with MiXCR; each CDR3 protein has one entry. The table includes roughly 800,000 distinct CDR3 sequences, roughly 50% detected once. The sample comprised blood. The rearrangement joins TRBV7-2 to TRBJ2-3; 13 nucleotides match TRBD2. The source is a man aged 25 to 45 in good health. CDR3 loop: CASRVGTSGTTDTQYF. The CDR3 DNA sequence: TGTGCCAGCAGAGTGGGGACTAGCGGGACTACAGATACGCAGTATTTT. Using reference TRBV7-2 and TRBJ2-3 for the parts outside the CDR3, the full variable domain is GAGVSQSPSNKVTEKGKDVELRCDPISGHTALYWYRQSLGQGLEFLIYFQGNSAPDKSGLPSDRFSAERTGGSVSTLTIQRTQQEDSAVYLCASRVGTSGTTDTQYFGPGTRLTVL.